Following are 23 T cell receptor beta chains from one sample sequenced in a study of human T cells and chemical hapten exposure. TCRdb passed the RACE reads through MiXCR, listing each CDR3 protein once. Of 130,000 or so distinct CDR3 sequences detected, around 8.2% appear once; the ten largest clones hold 1.5% to 2%. Time point in this sample: healthy volunteer bleed at 2 weeks. The authors extracted total RNA from unfractionated whole blood. The source material was whole blood. These receptors all come from a male donor in good health. Some clones in this sample may be carry-over from other donors' samples.

In its sample, this clonotype was seen many times. The chain recombines TRBV7-6 with TRBJ2-7; D may match TRBD1 or TRBD2 (5 bases each). V was cut by 1 base and J by 2 bases, with 12 bases left in between. The CDR3 runs to 15 residues. Germline V lookup: CDR1 SGHVS, CDR2 FNYEAQ. In DNA form, the CDR3 reads TGTGCCAGCAGCTTAGAACGAGGGACGACCTACGAGCAGTACTTC. Translated, it gives CASSLERGTTYEQYF.

The rearrangement uses TRBV5-1 and TRBJ2-5; D is ambiguous. This CDR3 contains 15 residues. Per the germline V gene, CDR1 is SGHRS and CDR2 is YFSETQ. The V end was cut by 0 bases, the J end by 4 bases, with 13 bases between. The DNA of the CDR3 is TGCGCCAGCAGCTTGGCTTCGGTCCGCGGAGAGACCCAGTACTTC. Protein: CASSLASVRGETQYF.

The rearrangement uses TRBV10-1 and TRBJ2-7; D unclear. Trimming removed 3 bases at V and 0 bases at J, with 15 bases between. The germline V gene has CDR1 WNHNN and CDR2 SYGVQD (reference sequence). CDR3 size: 16 residues. For the CDR3, the DNA is TGCGCCAGCAGTGATGAAGTTCTTGGCAGCTCCTACGAGCAGTACTTC. Translating gives CASSDEVLGSSYEQYF.

As to this clonotype: This could be a read error, since a much larger clone is one nucleotide away. The genes are TRBV11-2 and TRBJ2-1; 12 bases fit TRBD2. The CDR3 is 14 amino acids. Germline CDR1 reads SGHAT; CDR2 reads FQNNGV. V trimming: 8 bases; J trimming: 6 bases; junction bases outside the gene matches: 5. This CDR3 reads CASGTSGFVNEQFF. CDR3 bases: TGTGCCAGCGGGACTAGCGGGTTCGTCAATGAGCAGTTCTTC.

This clonotype has more than one count but fewer than ten. The chain couples TRBV6-6 to TRBJ1-6; 7 bases are shared with TRBD1. J lost 7 bases, V lost 7 bases, and 10 bases had no gene match. The germline gives CDR1 MNHNY, CDR2 SVGAGI (reference sequence). The CDR3 covers 15 residues. The CDR3 DNA follows: TGTGCCAGCATCCCGGGGACAGCACTAAATTCACCCCTCCACTTT. Protein: CASIPGTALNSPLHF.

This clonotype was detected a few times. This chain joins TRBV6-2 or TRBV6-3 and TRBJ2-1; 8 bases match TRBD1. V was pared by 6 bases and J by 8 bases, with 0 bases of the junction left unmatched. This CDR3 spans 11 amino acids. Germline V gene data show CDR1 as MNHEY and CDR2 as SVGEGT. CDR3 region: CASRTGDEQFF. The CDR3 bases are TGTGCCAGCAGGACAGGGGATGAGCAGTTCTTC.

The chain carries TRBV7-3 and TRBJ2-3, with TRBD2 matching over 10 bases. CDR1 and CDR2 from the germline V gene are SGHTA and FQGTGA. This CDR3 has 18 amino acids. The ends lost 4 bases at V and 0 bases at J; junction bases unmatched: 10. This CDR3 is CASSYTGTSVTSTDTQYF. CDR3 in DNA: TGTGCCAGCAGCTACACCGGGACTAGCGTAACTAGCACAGATACGCAGTATTTT.

The genes are TRBV6-2 or TRBV6-3 and TRBJ1-1, with TRBD1 as a possible D gene (6 bases). V lost 2 bases to trimming and J lost 0 bases, with 16 bases between them. Germline lookup yields CDR1 MNHEY and CDR2 SVGEGT. The CDR3 extends over 17 amino acids. The DNA of the CDR3 is TGTGCCAGCAGTTACACCCACGGACAGAGGATGAACACTGAAGCTTTCTTT. It codes for CASSYTHGQRMNTEAFF.

The V gene is TRBV7-2, the J gene TRBJ2-5, with D possibly being TRBD2 (5 bases). The V end lost 5 bases, the J end lost 2 bases, and 18 bases lay between the germline ends. Germline assignment: CDR1 SGHTA and CDR2 FQGNSA. The CDR3 contains 16 residues. The CDR3 sequence is CASSPPGQRWQETQYF. The CDR3 nucleotides are TGTGCCAGCAGCCCCCCTGGGCAGCGGTGGCAAGAGACCCAGTACTTC.

CDR3 sequence (DNA): TGCGCCAGCAGCGTTGGGAGAGGCCAAGAGACCCAGTACTTC. This sequence encodes CASSVGRGQETQYF. The rearrangement links TRBV5-1 to TRBJ2-5; TRBD2 is a possible D gene (5 bases). The CDR3 sequence is 14 residues long. V dropped 4 bases and J dropped 1 base, with 11 bases sitting between them. Germline CDR1 SGHRS, CDR2 YFSETQ.

A few counts support this clonotype. The V and J genes are TRBV5-1 and TRBJ2-1; either TRBD1 or TRBD2 may fit D (5 bases each). Germline V gene data show CDR1 as SGHRS and CDR2 as YFSETQ. The V end lost 3 bases, the J end lost 6 bases, and 19 bases lay between the germline ends. CDR3 length: 16 residues. CDR3 nucleotide sequence: TGCGCCAGCAGCTCGTCAGGGCGTGGAGGACGCAATGAGCAGTTCTTC. It specifies CASSSSGRGGRNEQFF.

This clonotype was seen only a few times. J is TRBJ2-5 and V is TRBV19, with D perhaps being TRBD1 or TRBD2 (5 bases each). The CDR3 loop spans 13 amino acids. Germline assignment: CDR1 LNHDA and CDR2 SQIVND (reference sequence). Trimming shortened V by 9 bases and J by 3 bases, and 14 bases separated the two germline ends. DNA of the CDR3: TGTGCCAGCGTCGGGACGGTTGAAGAGACCCAGTACTTC. Its protein is CASVGTVEETQYF.

The V and J genes are TRBV5-1 and TRBJ2-7, with TRBD1 matching over 9 bases. The CDR3 has 14 amino acids. The V segment lost 3 bases and the J segment 2 bases; nucleotides outside the gene matches: 3. Per germline, CDR1 SGHRS and CDR2 YFSETQ. CDR3 sequence (DNA): TGCGCCAGCAGCTGGGGACAGGGCGCCTACGAGCAGTACTTC. Translating gives CASSWGQGAYEQYF.

In its sample, this clonotype was seen many times. This chain uses TRBV10-2 with TRBJ1-1, with TRBD1 matching over 7 bases. The CDR3 contains 14 residues. The V gene's germline CDR1 is WSHSY and CDR2 SAAADI. V dropped 2 bases and J dropped 2; count of bases not matched to a gene: 2. CDR3 bases: TGCGCCAGCAGTGAGCCAGGGGGAAACACTGAAGCTTTCTTT. Translated: CASSEPGGNTEAFF.

This clonotype was detected only a few times. The gene calls are TRBV18 and TRBJ2-2; either TRBD1 or TRBD2 may fit D (5 bases each). CDR3 length: 16 residues. Germline lookup yields CDR1 KGHSH and CDR2 LQKENI. V was shortened by 0 bases and J by 6 bases, with 14 bases between the two germline ends. The CDR3 reads CASSPPGRILSGELFF. CDR3 sequence (DNA): TGTGCCAGCTCACCACCGGGACGGATCTTATCCGGGGAGCTGTTTTTT.

Ten or more counts support this clonotype. This chain's CDR3 is CASSPATSSGELFF. As DNA, the CDR3 is TGTGCCAGCAGCCCAGCTACTTCCAGCGGGGAGCTGTTTTTT. The chain has TRBV7-6 and TRBJ2-2, with D hard to call. CDR3 size: 14 residues. The ends were cut back, 5 bases at V and 7 bases at J, with 14 bases in the middle. Germline assignment: CDR1 SGHVS and CDR2 FNYEAQ. The whole variable domain, remainder taken from reference TRBV7-6 and TRBJ2-2, is GAGVSQSPRYKVTKRGQDVALRCDPISGHVSLYWYRQALGQGPEFLTYFNYEAQQDKSGLPNDRFSAERPEGSISTLTIQRTEQRDSAMYRCASSPATSSGELFFGEGSRLTVL.

This sequence joins TRBV10-3 and TRBJ2-3; no definite D call. The V gene lost 7 bases and the J gene lost 5 bases, with 13 bases spanning the gap. CDR3 length equals 13 residues. From germline, CDR1 is ENHRY and CDR2 SYGVKD. CDR3 DNA: TGTGCCATCACCCCAGCCCCACAAGATACGCAGTATTTT. Translating it yields CAITPAPQDTQYF.

V gene TRBV29-1 combines with J gene TRBJ2-7; 7 positions match TRBD1. The germline gives CDR1 SQVTM, CDR2 ANQGSEA. The length of the CDR3 is 14 residues. The ends lost 0 bases at V and 4 bases at J; junction bases unmatched: 6. The CDR3 spells CSVEDDRDSYEQYF. The DNA for the CDR3 is TGCAGCGTTGAAGACGACAGGGATAGTTACGAGCAGTACTTC.

This clonotype was seen at least ten times. The gene calls are TRBV7-9 and TRBJ2-3; D gene ambiguous. Per the germline V gene, CDR1 is SEHNR and CDR2 is FQNEAQ (reference sequence). This CDR3 comprises 16 residues. V shed 4 bases and J shed 0 bases, with 14 bases lying between them. CDR3 sequence: CASSSPDARSTDTQYF. CDR3 DNA: TGTGCCAGCAGCTCTCCCGATGCTCGAAGCACAGATACGCAGTATTTT. Full variable domain (missing parts from reference TRBV7-9 and TRBJ2-3): DTGVSQNPRHKITKRGQNVTFRCDPISEHNRLYWYRQTLGQGPEFLTYFQNEAQLEKSRLLSDRFSAERPKGSFSTLEIQRTEQGDSAMYLCASSSPDARSTDTQYFGPGTRLTVL.

This clonotype was observed a handful of times. V and J are TRBV6-2 or TRBV6-3 and TRBJ2-7; TRBD1 matches 8 bases. This CDR3 comprises 12 residues. The J segment lost 5 bases and the V segment lost 8 bases, leaving 5 bases of the junction unmatched. Germline V CDR1 and CDR2: MNHEY, SVGEGT. The CDR3: CASEDRVDEQYF. CDR3 in DNA: TGTGCCAGCGAGGACAGGGTCGACGAGCAGTACTTC.

This clonotype was found a few times. The gene calls are TRBV24-1 and TRBJ2-1; D call uncertain. CDR1 and CDR2 (germline): KGHDR, SFDVKD. There are 14 residues in the CDR3. Trimming removed 6 bases from V and 6 bases from J, with 14 bases in between. The CDR3 DNA is TGTGCCACCAGTAAGCAGGAGACCTTCAATGAGCAGTTCTTC. This codes for CATSKQETFNEQFF.

The rearrangement links TRBV18 to TRBJ2-2; D possibly corresponds to TRBD2 (5 bases). Per the germline V gene, CDR1 is KGHSH and CDR2 is LQKENI. The CDR3 runs 14 residues. The germline V and J ends were trimmed by 2 bases and 3 bases, with 7 bases remaining between them. As DNA, the CDR3 is TGTGCCAGCTCACCAACCGGGGACACCGGGGAGCTGTTTTTT. Translation: CASSPTGDTGELFF.

This clonotype was recorded a few times. This chain connects TRBV7-8 to TRBJ1-1; the match to TRBD1 covers 9 bases. Germline loops: CDR1 SGHVS, CDR2 FQNEAQ. The CDR3 runs 14 residues. V gave up 1 base and J gave up 11 bases; unmatched junction bases: 8. CDR3 loop: CASSLVRTGVGAFF. DNA of the CDR3: TGTGCCAGCAGCTTAGTCCGGACAGGGGTTGGGGCTTTCTTT.